This T cell receptor beta chain was sequenced during a study of beta chain features in type 1 diabetes. In all sorted populations, purity surpassed 95%. Study-level findings and limits: Over-representation of high TCR-expressing cells was a possible consequence of cDNA sequencing. VDJ junctions from patients with type 1 diabetes contained fewer insertions and more deletions.

The sample holds a few counts of this clone. Antigen: not known. Expressed TCRB transcripts were sequenced because the entire RNA isolate underwent reverse transcription. An average of approximately 3.6 million reads was obtained for naive, central memory and regulatory T cell samples. Clones were sequenced by immunoSEQ multiplex PCR, and TCRdb holds only the in-frame ones, with some missing. Of 150,000 to 160,000 clones listed, 11% are singletons. In germline, CDR1 is MDHEN, CDR2 SYDVKM. This CDR3 spans 15 amino acids. V was shortened by 1 base and J by 5 bases, with 15 bases between the two germline ends.

What was sequenced was central memory CD4+ T cells from blood. This sequence originates from a young man in good health. V gene TRBV28 combines with J gene TRBJ2-7; D may correspond to TRBD1 or TRBD2 (5 bases each). The CDR3: CASSLSGSGWHEQYF. The CDR3 DNA sequence: TGTGCCAGCAGTTTATCGGGGTCAGGGTGGCACGAGCAGTACTTC.